This T cell receptor (beta chain) came from a study of high-grade serous ovarian cancer treatment subgroups. Looking at the study overall: On average, approximately 14,000 reads and roughly 7,700 unique TCR beta rearrangements were obtained per sample.

About this clone itself: What it binds is not known.

Libraries were prepared by immunoSEQ multiplex PCR; TCRdb keeps only in-frame clonotypes and omits some of them. The sample carries about 8,000 clones, more than 55% recorded once. Study results and caveats: Repertoire analysis covered CDR3 alone, not CDR1 or CDR2. Higher neoantigen levels went with greater TCR clonal relatedness. Different patients shared almost no repertoire; same-patient tumors shared 0.11 to 0.79.

Tumor tissue was taken before any definitive surgery or chemotherapy was given. The TCR sequence derives from a human donor with high-grade serous ovarian cancer. The sample comprised tumor tissue.

CDR3 sequence: CASGLVRDGEASTDTQYF. The CDR3 coding sequence is TGTGCTAGTGGTTTGGTAAGAGATGGAGAAGCTAGCACAGATACGCAGTATTTT. The chain recombines TRBV12-5 with TRBJ2-3, with D unclear. Germline CDR1 LGHNT, CDR2 FRNRAP. This CDR3 region has 18 residues. V was shortened by 0 bases and J by 0 bases, with 16 bases between the two germline ends.